The entry below describes one TCR beta chain. Its antigen is currently unknown. The germline gene is not matched at one end of the junction; a read error may be the cause. The CDR3 consists of 13 residues. The germline gives CDR1 SNHLY, CDR2 FYNNEI. This sample stems from a study of cytomegalovirus exposure and HLA in healthy donors. Points from the study as a whole: The study designated some 180 TCR beta chains cytomegalovirus-associated. There were some public TCRs occurring in many donors, but most TCR sequences were rare. Subsequent analysis revealed that first-cohort TCR clusters tended to co-occur in the approximately 120 validation repertoires. Both high specificity and high sensitivity reportedly marked the classifier's diagnosis of cytomegalovirus status.

Here immunoSEQ multiplex PCR was the method, and the copy in TCRdb shows in-frame clones only, minus some. The repertoire holds 120,000 or so clones, with around 90% as singletons. V usage is TRBV2 and J usage is TRBJ2-5; 12 bases are shared with TRBD2. The clonotype comes from a woman younger than 35 in good health and CMV-seronegative. The sample consisted of PBMCs. The CDR3 protein is CASSQLAGGLGDF. The CDR3 DNA reads TGTGCCAGCAGTCAACTAGCGGGAGGCTTAGGCGACTTC.